Reported below is one T cell receptor beta chain. What it recognizes is unknown. This sample stems from a study of OX40 agonist ivuxolimab in advanced cancers. Using immunoSEQ multiplex PCR, the repertoire was profiled, and TCRdb retains in-frame clones only, with some absent. The data contain approximately 76,000 clones, under 95% of them singletons. Study findings and constraints: On average, a greater number of expanded clones characterised CD8+ T cells relative to CD4+.

Germline values: CDR1 MGHDK, CDR2 SYGVNS. V lost 2 bases, J lost 3 bases, and 5 bases stayed unmatched. CDR3 length: 15 amino acids. The chain uses TRBV25-1 and TRBJ2-5, with 8 nucleotides matching TRBD1. The source of this sequence is an adult with an advanced solid tumor such as melanoma, head and neck, liver or kidney cancer. Sequenced material: CD4+ or CD8+ T cells sorted from blood, taken in a trial of the OX40 agonist ivuxolimab. DNA of the CDR3: TGTGCCAGCAGTGAAGGCAGGGGGCGGAAAGAGACCCAGTACTTC. The encoded protein is CASSEGRGRKETQYF.